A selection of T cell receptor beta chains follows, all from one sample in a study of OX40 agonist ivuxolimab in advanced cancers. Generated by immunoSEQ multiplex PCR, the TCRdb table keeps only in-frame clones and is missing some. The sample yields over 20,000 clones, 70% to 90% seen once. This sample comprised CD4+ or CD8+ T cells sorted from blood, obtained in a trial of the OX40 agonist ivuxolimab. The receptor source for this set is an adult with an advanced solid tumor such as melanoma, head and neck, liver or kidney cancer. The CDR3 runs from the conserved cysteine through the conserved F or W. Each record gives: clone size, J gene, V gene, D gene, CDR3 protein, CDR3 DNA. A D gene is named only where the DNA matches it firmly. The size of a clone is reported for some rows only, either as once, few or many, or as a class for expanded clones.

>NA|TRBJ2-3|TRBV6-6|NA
CASSSARSDTQYF
TGTGCCAGCAGTTCCGCTAGATCAGATACGCAGTATTTT
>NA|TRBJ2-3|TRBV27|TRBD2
CASMGGTIQDTQYF
TGTGCCAGCATGGGGGGGACTATCCAAGATACGCAGTATTTT
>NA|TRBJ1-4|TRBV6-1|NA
CASSESGYEKLFF
TGTGCCAGCAGTGAGTCAGGGTATGAAAAACTGTTTTTT
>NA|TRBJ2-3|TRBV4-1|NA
CASSQGGISTDTQYF
TGCGCCAGCAGCCAAGGAGGGATTAGCACAGATACGCAGTATTTT
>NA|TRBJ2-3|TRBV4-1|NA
CASSQLSSSSQDTQYF
TGCGCCAGCAGCCAACTCTCGAGCTCCTCCCAAGATACGCAGTATTTT
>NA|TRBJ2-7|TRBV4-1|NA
CASSQGPRGQISYEQYF
TGCGCCAGCAGCCAAGGCCCGCGGGGGCAGATCTCCTACGAGCAGTACTTC
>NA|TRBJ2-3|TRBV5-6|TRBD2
CASSLPSSGDRTDTQYF
TGTGCCAGCAGCTTGCCGTCTAGCGGGGACCGCACAGATACGCAGTATTTT
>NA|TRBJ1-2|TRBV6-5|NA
CASSYGQSLGPGYTF
TGTGCCAGCAGTTACGGTCAAAGCCTAGGCCCTGGCTACACCTTC
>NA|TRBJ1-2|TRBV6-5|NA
CASSYPDSYGYTF
TGTGCCAGCAGTTACCCGGACAGCTATGGCTACACCTTC
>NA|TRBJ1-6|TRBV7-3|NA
CASSLSSYNSPLHF
TGTGCCAGCAGCTTATCCTCCTATAATTCACCCCTCCACTTT
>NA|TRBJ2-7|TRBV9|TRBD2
CASSVSSGSYEQYF
TGTGCCAGCAGCGTCTCTAGCGGGAGTTATGAGCAGTACTTC
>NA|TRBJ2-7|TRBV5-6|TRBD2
CASSPGGLAYYEQYF
TGTGCCAGCAGCCCGGGGGGACTAGCGTACTACGAGCAGTACTTC
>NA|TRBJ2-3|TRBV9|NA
CASSVNRDSFLTDTQYF
TGTGCCAGCAGCGTCAACCGGGACTCCTTCCTCACAGATACGCAGTATTTT
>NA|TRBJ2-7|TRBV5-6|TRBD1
CASSLPTGVGEQYF
TGTGCCAGCAGCCTACCAACAGGGGTGGGCGAGCAGTACTTC
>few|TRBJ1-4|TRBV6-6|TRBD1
CASSSGQKNEKLFF
TGTGCCAGCAGTTCGGGACAGAAGAATGAAAAACTGTTTTTT
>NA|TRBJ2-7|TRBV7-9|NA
CASSLHGSSYEQYF
TGTGCCAGCAGCCTCCACGGGAGCTCCTACGAGCAGTACTTC
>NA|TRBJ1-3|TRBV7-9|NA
CASSQSPGNTIYF
TGTGCCAGCAGCCAATCCCCTGGAAACACCATATATTTT